This TCR beta chain was found in a study of blood T cells in healthy people across ages. Across the whole study: Using template switching, researchers captured about one barcoded beta molecule for each two T cells. Overall study results and limits: Any conclusive comparison of naive versus antigen-experienced cells was prevented by using unsorted PBMCs.

The donors, aged roughly 6 to 90, were healthy Caucasians from Russia. Next came a second PCR, run for about 7 to 12 cycles, which used a sample-barcoded 5' primer along with a J-beta primer mix. Tagging of each cDNA molecule was performed by a template-switch adaptor with 12 random nucleotides. MiXCR, run by TCRdb on the 5' RACE reads, gives a single entry per CDR3 protein. The table records roughly 1,800,000 distinct CDR3 sequences, 40% to 55% of them present only once. The CDR3 consists of 13 residues. With 6 bases removed from V and 4 bases from J, the gap between germline ends came to 10 bases. Per germline, CDR1 SGHTA and CDR2 FQGNSA. This clonotype showed up just a few times. What it binds is unknown.

This chain uses TRBV7-2 with TRBJ2-1; D not resolved. This clonotype was obtained from a woman aged 40 to 50 in good health. The sequenced sample was blood. CDR3 sequence (DNA): TGTGCCAGCAGGCCCCCGGTGTACAATGAGCAGTTCTTC. Its protein is CASRPPVYNEQFF.